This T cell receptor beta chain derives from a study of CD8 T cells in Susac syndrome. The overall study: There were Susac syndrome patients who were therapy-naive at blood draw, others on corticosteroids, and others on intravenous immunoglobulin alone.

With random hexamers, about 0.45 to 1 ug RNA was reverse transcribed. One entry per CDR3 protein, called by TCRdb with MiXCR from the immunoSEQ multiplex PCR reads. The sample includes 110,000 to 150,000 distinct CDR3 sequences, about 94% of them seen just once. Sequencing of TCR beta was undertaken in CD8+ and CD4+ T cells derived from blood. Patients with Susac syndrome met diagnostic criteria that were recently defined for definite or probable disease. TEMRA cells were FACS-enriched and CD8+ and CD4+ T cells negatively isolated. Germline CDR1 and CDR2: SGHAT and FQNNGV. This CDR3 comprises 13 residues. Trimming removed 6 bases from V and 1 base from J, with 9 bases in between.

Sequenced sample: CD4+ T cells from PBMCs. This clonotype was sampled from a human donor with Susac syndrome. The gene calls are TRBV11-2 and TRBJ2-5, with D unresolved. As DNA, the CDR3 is TGTGCCAGCAGGCTCAGATTCCAAGAGACCCAGTACTTC. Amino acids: CASRLRFQETQYF.